These T cell receptor beta chains were read from a single sample in a study of cytomegalovirus exposure and HLA in healthy donors. Data came from immunoSEQ multiplex PCR; TCRdb stores just in-frame clones and leaves some out. The sample has approximately 140,000 clones; around three quarters are singletons. The sequenced material came from PBMCs. The receptor source for this set is a man aged 35 to 55 in good health and CMV-seropositive. CDR3s include the opening cysteine and the closing phenylalanine or tryptophan. D genes are given only for firm matches. Part of the rows lack a size; the others show once, few, many or a class for expanded clones.

size	D	V	J	CDR3	DNA
.	TRBD2	TRBV5-1	TRBJ2-3	CASSLAPSGADTQYF	TGCGCCAGCAGCTTGGCCCCCAGCGGGGCAGATACGCAGTATTTT
.	TRBD1	TRBV5-1	TRBJ2-5	CASSLSGTGGLETQYF	TGCGCCAGCAGCTTATCCGGGACAGGGGGCTTAGAGACCCAGTACTTC
.	.	TRBV30	TRBJ2-7	CAWSVNTVDSYEQYF	TGTGCCTGGAGTGTTAATACCGTAGACAGTTACGAGCAGTACTTC
few	TRBD1	TRBV6-5	TRBJ1-2	CASSPTGQGLYGYTF	TGTGCCAGCAGTCCGACCGGACAGGGATTATATGGCTACACCTTC
.	TRBD2	TRBV5-1	TRBJ2-1	CASSSGLAANNEQFF	TGCGCCAGCAGCTCGGGACTAGCGGCAAACAATGAGCAGTTCTTC
.	.	TRBV29-1	TRBJ2-1	CSVAGNEQFF	TGCAGCGTTGCGGGCAATGAGCAGTTCTTC
.	TRBD1	TRBV6-6	TRBJ2-1	CASSLLGDRGIGEQFF	TGTGCCAGCAGCTTGCTAGGTGACAGGGGAATTGGTGAGCAGTTCTTC
.	TRBD2	TRBV4-2	TRBJ2-7	CASSPSLAGGYEQYF	TGTGCCAGCAGCCCGTCACTAGCGGGGGGCTACGAGCAGTACTTC
.	TRBD2	TRBV6-1	TRBJ2-1	CASSRSSGGNEQFF	TGTGCCAGCAGCCGGTCTAGCGGGGGTAATGAGCAGTTCTTC
.	TRBD2	TRBV5-1	TRBJ2-1	CASSLNGRGVFNEQFF	TGCGCCAGCAGCTTGAACGGGAGGGGAGTTTTCAATGAGCAGTTCTTC
.	TRBD1	TRBV6-5	TRBJ1-3	CASSYRGRSGNTIYF	TGTGCCAGCAGTTACAGGGGGCGATCTGGAAACACCATATATTTT
.	.	TRBV19	TRBJ2-3	CASRPEPSTDTQYF	TGTGCCAGTAGACCGGAGCCTAGCACAGATACGCAGTATTTT
.	TRBD1	TRBV5-1	TRBJ2-3	CASSLWDSRTDTQYF	TGCGCCAGCAGCTTGTGGGACAGCCGCACAGATACGCAGTATTTT
once	TRBD1	TRBV27	TRBJ1-1	CASSPTGGEGSTEAFF	TGTGCCAGCAGCCCGACAGGGGGCGAAGGTAGCACTGAAGCTTTCTTT
.	.	TRBV28	TRBJ2-3	CASSPLANGDELDTQYF	TGTGCCAGCAGTCCACTAGCAAACGGGGACGAATTAGATACGCAGTATTTT
once	.	TRBV7-2	TRBJ2-7	CASSLAGTSPYEQYF	TGTGCCAGCAGCTTAGCAGGGACTTCCCCCTACGAGCAGTACTTC
few	TRBD1	TRBV6-1	TRBJ1-4	CASSPREDRAEKLFF	TGTGCCAGCAGCCCCCGGGAGGACAGGGCTGAAAAACTGTTTTTT
.	.	TRBV28	TRBJ2-1	CASRATGYNEQFF	TGTGCCAGCAGGGCAACAGGGTACAATGAGCAGTTCTTC
.	TRBD2	TRBV5-1	TRBJ2-4	CASSLAGTSPRNIQYF	TGCGCCAGCAGCTTGGCCGGGACTAGTCCGCGAAACATTCAGTACTTC
.	.	TRBV25-1	TRBJ2-7	CASKGGGLYEQYF	TGTGCCAGCAAAGGGGGGGGTCTCTACGAGCAGTACTTC
.	.	TRBV28	TRBJ2-6	CASSLFGAGANVLTF	TGTGCCAGCAGTTTATTCGGGGCTGGGGCCAACGTCCTGACTTTC
.	.	TRBV6-1	TRBJ1-6	CASSTAVSYNSPLHF	TGTGCCAGCAGTACAGCCGTCTCCTATAATTCACCCCTCCACTTT
.	TRBD2	TRBV7-3	TRBJ2-1	CASSPQAGENNEQFF	TGTGCCAGCAGCCCCCAGGCGGGGGAGAACAATGAGCAGTTCTTC
.	TRBD1	TRBV7-8	TRBJ2-5	CASSATGDGETQYF	TGTGCCAGCAGCGCGACAGGGGATGGAGAGACCCAGTACTTC
.	.	TRBV29-1	TRBJ2-5	CSVVRTEETQYF	TGCAGCGTTGTTAGAACAGAAGAGACCCAGTACTTC
.	TRBD2	TRBV9	TRBJ2-3	CASSPPAGPTDTQYF	TGTGCCAGCAGCCCTCCAGCGGGGCCCACAGATACGCAGTATTTT
.	TRBD1	TRBV5-4	TRBJ1-6	CASSLTGAVSPLHF	TGTGCCAGCAGCTTAACAGGGGCGGTTTCACCCCTCCACTTT
.	.	TRBV5-1	TRBJ1-4	CASSLGAGGYNEKLFF	TGCGCCAGCAGCTTGGGGGCCGGTGGATATAATGAAAAACTGTTTTTT
.	.	TRBV27	TRBJ2-7	CASGGTYEQYF	TGTGCCAGCGGAGGTACCTACGAGCAGTACTTC
.	TRBD1	TRBV6-5	TRBJ1-5	CASTRDRDQPQHF	TGTGCCAGCACCAGGGACAGGGATCAGCCCCAGCATTTT
.	TRBD1	TRBV18	TRBJ1-5	CASSGDRVEPQHF	TGTGCCAGCTCGGGGGACAGGGTTGAGCCCCAGCATTTT
few	TRBD2	TRBV5-5	TRBJ2-5	CASSFHQTALGLGPQETQYF	TGTGCCAGCAGCTTCCACCAGACAGCCTTGGGACTAGGCCCCCAAGAGACCCAGTACTTC
few	TRBD1	TRBV5-6	TRBJ2-4	CASSFRQGVGKNIQYF	TGTGCCAGCAGCTTTCGCCAGGGGGTTGGCAAAAACATTCAGTACTTC